Listed here is a single T cell receptor (beta chain). Antigen: not known. TCRdb's copy holds only in-frame clones and misses some; the assay was immunoSEQ multiplex PCR. This table has tens of thousands of clones, roughly 90% appearing once. This CDR3 has 16 residues. Germline-derived CDR1 and CDR2 are SGHTA and FQGTGA. V shed 5 bases, J shed 0 bases, and the junction held 6 bases outside the gene matches. The entry originates in a study of OX40 agonist ivuxolimab in advanced cancers. Overall study: There were three patients with partial responses, one having hepatocellular carcinoma and two cutaneous melanoma. Regarding the study as a whole: In the expanded peripheral T cells, antigen specificity was never determined.

The V call is TRBV7-3, the J call TRBJ2-1; 8 positions agree with TRBD2. The sample consisted of CD4+ or CD8+ T cells sorted from blood, taken in a trial of the OX40 agonist ivuxolimab. The receptor was derived from an adult with an advanced solid tumor such as melanoma, head and neck, liver or kidney cancer. CDR3 region: CASSSSGGASYNEQFF. CDR3 in DNA: TGTGCCAGCAGCAGCTCCGGGGGGGCCTCCTACAATGAGCAGTTCTTC.